One sample yielded the 10 T cell receptor beta chains listed below, sequenced in a study of blood T cell repertoires in COVID-19. Assay: immunoSEQ multiplex PCR; the TCRdb copy retains only in-frame clones and omits some. The table has 200,000 to 250,000 clones, 80% to 95% seen once. Sequenced sample: peripheral blood. These receptors were obtained from a man in his thirties or forties with COVID-19, enrolled during active disease.

The chain recombines TRBV4-2 with TRBJ2-7; 12 nucleotides match TRBD2. The CDR3 length is 16 residues. Germline assignment: CDR1 LGHNA and CDR2 YNFKEQ. Losses at the gene ends were 2 bases for V and 4 bases for J; bases not matched to a gene: 6. The CDR3 nucleotides read TGTGCCAGCAGCCAAAGGACTAGCGGGGCCATTTACGAGCAGTACTTC. This gives the protein CASSQRTSGAIYEQYF.

J is TRBJ1-1 and V is TRBV6-2 or TRBV6-3; 8 nucleotides line up with TRBD1. The CDR3 sequence is 16 residues long. Germline trimming cut 2 bases from V and 7 bases from J; bases unmatched to any gene: 12. The V gene's germline CDR1 is MNHEY and CDR2 SVGEGT. This CDR3 reads CASSYMAGGEGGEAFF. CDR3 DNA: TGTGCCAGCAGTTACATGGCAGGGGGCGAGGGGGGTGAAGCTTTCTTT.

The chain is built from TRBV19 and TRBJ1-4, with a weak D call TRBD1 (5 bases). The V end lost 5 bases, the J end lost 3 bases, and 22 bases lay between the germline ends. Per the germline V gene, CDR1 is LNHDA and CDR2 is SQIVND (reference sequence). The CDR3 runs 18 residues. The CDR3 DNA sequence: TGTGCCAGTAGTGGGAGGGCAGAGGTTATGACAGCTAATGAAAAACTGTTTTTT. Translated, it gives CASSGRAEVMTANEKLFF.

The chain links TRBV6-5 to TRBJ1-6; D is perhaps TRBD1 (5 bases). Germline CDR1 is MNHEY and CDR2 is SVGAGI. The CDR3 totals 14 residues. V was clipped by 2 bases and J by 8 bases, with 10 bases between them. This CDR3 reads CASSYMGQDSPLHF. As DNA, the CDR3 is TGTGCCAGCAGTTACATGGGGCAGGATTCACCCCTCCACTTT.

The chain joins TRBV9 to TRBJ2-5, with D possibly being TRBD1 (6 bases). CDR1 SGDLS and CDR2 YYNGEE come from the germline V gene. The germline V and J ends were trimmed by 4 bases and 3 bases, with 16 bases remaining between them. The CDR3 runs 15 residues. The CDR3 bases are TGTGCCAGCAGCCCGGGCGATAGGACAGAAGAGACCCAGTACTTC. Translating it yields CASSPGDRTEETQYF.

The gene calls are TRBV19 and TRBJ2-1; weak D call: TRBD1 (6 bases). CDR1 and CDR2 from the germline V gene are LNHDA and SQIVND (reference sequence). This CDR3 contains 15 residues. The V end lost 3 bases, the J end lost 5 bases, and 14 bases lay between the germline ends. The DNA for the CDR3 is TGTGCCAGTAGTATTATTAGGGACACCCACAATGAGCAGTTCTTC. Its protein product is CASSIIRDTHNEQFF.

V is TRBV10-1 and J is TRBJ2-1; 8 bases agree with TRBD2. CDR1 and CDR2 (germline): WNHNN, SYGVQD (reference sequence). V dropped 1 base and J dropped 0; count of bases not matched to a gene: 5. This CDR3 has 17 amino acids. CDR3 in DNA: TGCGCCAGCAGTGAGTTGCGGGGGGCCAGCTCCTACAATGAGCAGTTCTTC. Translated: CASSELRGASSYNEQFF.

V is TRBV5-1 and J is TRBJ1-2; possibly TRBD1 for D (6 bases). CDR1 and CDR2 from the germline V gene are SGHRS and YFSETQ. Trimming took off 5 bases at V and 5 bases at J, with 19 bases between the two ends. The CDR3 has 15 amino acids. For the CDR3, the DNA is TGCGCCAGCAGACTCCGGGACAAACACCTTTATGGCTACACCTTC. It encodes CASRLRDKHLYGYTF.

This clone is a singleton in its sample. This sequence joins TRBV5-1 and TRBJ2-1, with D tentatively TRBD1 (5 bases). The CDR3 has 14 amino acids. In germline, CDR1 is SGHRS, CDR2 YFSETQ. Between the trimmed V and J ends, which lost 5 bases and 3 bases, there was a span of 12 bases. The CDR3 coding sequence is TGCGCCAGCAGTCAAACAGGAGACTACAATGAGCAGTTCTTC. The encoded protein is CASSQTGDYNEQFF.

This sequence joins TRBV5-5 and TRBJ2-3; the match to TRBD2 covers 10 bases. The CDR3 covers 15 residues. Per the germline V gene, CDR1 is SGHKS and CDR2 is YYEKEE (reference sequence). CDR3 region: CAAAGGPGTTDTQYF. CDR3 nucleotide sequence: TGTGCAGCAGCGGGGGGGCCAGGGACCACAGATACGCAGTATTTT.